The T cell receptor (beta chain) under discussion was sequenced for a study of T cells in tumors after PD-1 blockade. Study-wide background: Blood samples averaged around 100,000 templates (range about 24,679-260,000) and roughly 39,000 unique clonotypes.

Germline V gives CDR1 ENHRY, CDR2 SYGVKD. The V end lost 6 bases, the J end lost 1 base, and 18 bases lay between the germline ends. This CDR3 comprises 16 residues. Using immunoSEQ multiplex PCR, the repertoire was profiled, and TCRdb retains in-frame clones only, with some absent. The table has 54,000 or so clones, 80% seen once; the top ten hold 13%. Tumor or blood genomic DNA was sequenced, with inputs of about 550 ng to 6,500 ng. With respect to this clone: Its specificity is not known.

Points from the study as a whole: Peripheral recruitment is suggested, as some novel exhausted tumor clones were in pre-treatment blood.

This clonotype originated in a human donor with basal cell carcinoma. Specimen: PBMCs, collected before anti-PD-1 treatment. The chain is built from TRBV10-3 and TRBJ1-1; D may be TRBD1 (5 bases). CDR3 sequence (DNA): TGTGCCATCAGGAGATTCGACGGGACGGAGAACACTGAAGCTTTCTTT. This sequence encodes CAIRRFDGTENTEAFF.